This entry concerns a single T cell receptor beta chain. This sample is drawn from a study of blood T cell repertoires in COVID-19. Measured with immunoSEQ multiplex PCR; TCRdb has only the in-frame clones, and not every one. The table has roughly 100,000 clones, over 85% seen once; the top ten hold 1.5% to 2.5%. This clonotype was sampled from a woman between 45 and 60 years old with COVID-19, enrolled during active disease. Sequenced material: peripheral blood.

The CDR3 coding sequence is TGTGCCAGCTCATCAGGGGCATCAAGTTCACCCCTCCACTTT. Translating gives CASSSGASSSPLHF. The genes are TRBV18 and TRBJ1-6, with a weak D call TRBD1 (6 bases). The germline CDR1 and CDR2 sequences are KGHSH and LQKENI. The V end lost 5 bases, the J end lost 9 bases, and 14 bases lay between the germline ends. The CDR3 runs 14 residues.